A single sample gave rise to the 32 T cell receptor beta chains below, sequenced in a study of glioma-infiltrating T cells. TCR alpha and beta CDR3 regions were amplified from RNA using iRepertoire nested multiplex PCR. In TCRdb, the multiplex PCR reads were re-called with MiXCR into one record per CDR3 protein. The table lists fewer than 500,000 distinct CDR3 sequences, 41% of them singletons. Sequencing used glioma tissue, nonneoplastic brain tissue, or PBMCs (not recorded which). The receptors were sampled from a human donor with low-grade glioma or glioblastoma, undergoing nonglioma brain surgery, or in good health (not recorded which).

Notes on this clonotype: This may come from a read error, since a much larger clone is one base off. The chain is built from TRBV20-1 and TRBJ1-1; no clear D. Between the trimmed V and J ends, which lost 0 bases and 5 bases, there was a span of 7 bases. The length of the CDR3 is 12 residues. The germline gives CDR1 DFQATT, CDR2 SNEGSKA (reference sequence). This CDR3 is CSARDDRTEAFF. CDR3 in DNA: TGCAGTGCTAGAGATGATAGGACTGAAGCTTTCTTT.

This clonotype was recorded a few times. The chain is built from TRBV7-2 and TRBJ2-7, with 10 nucleotides matching TRBD2. V shed 5 bases, J shed 3 bases, and the junction held 10 bases outside the gene matches. The CDR3 extends over 16 amino acids. CDR1 and CDR2 (germline): SGHTA, FQGNSA. This CDR3 is CASSPNRGLADYEQYF. The DNA of the CDR3 is TGTGCCAGCAGCCCCAACCGCGGACTAGCGGACTACGAGCAGTACTTC.

As regards this clonotype: A much larger clone lies one base from this, so it may be a read error. CDR3: CASSLNTQPQHF. The CDR3 DNA sequence: TGTGCCAGCAGTTTAAATACTCAGCCCCAGCATTTT. V and J are TRBV27 and TRBJ1-5, with D unclear. Between the trimmed V and J ends, which lost 2 bases and 6 bases, there was a span of 5 bases. CDR3 length: 12 amino acids. Germline values: CDR1 MNHEY, CDR2 SMNVEV (reference sequence).

The chain employs TRBV6-2 or TRBV6-3 and TRBJ1-3; no clear D. V gave up 6 bases and J gave up 0 bases, with 6 bases separating them. The CDR3 runs 13 residues. Germline lookup yields CDR1 MNHEY and CDR2 SVGEGT. The CDR3 DNA follows: TGTGCCAGCAGCTCCGGCTCTGGAAACACCATATATTTT. Translated, it gives CASSSGSGNTIYF.

As for this clonotype: At one end, the junction sequence differs from germline, possibly due to a read error. The chain joins TRBV20-1 to TRBJ2-3; TRBD1 agrees at 7 bases. The germline CDR1 and CDR2 sequences are DFQATT and SNEGSKA (reference sequence). The CDR3 totals 14 residues. The CDR3 region has the DNA TGCAGTGTCGAGAGGGGGCTCCTCACAGGTACGCAGTATTTT. Residues: CSVERGLLTGTQYF.

The DNA of the CDR3 is TGTGCCAGCAGTGCAGGGGTAATCGGGGAGCTGTTTTTT. Its translation is CASSAGVIGELFF. The rearrangement links TRBV28 to TRBJ2-2, with D maybe TRBD1 (6 bases). The germline CDR1 and CDR2 sequences are MDHEN and SYDVKM. The CDR3 runs to 13 residues. Trimming took off 5 bases at V and 7 bases at J, with 11 bases between the two ends.

The rearrangement uses TRBV2 and TRBJ1-6, with a tentative D call TRBD1 (6 bases). Per germline, CDR1 SNHLY and CDR2 FYNNEI. Deletions cut 9 bases from V and 11 bases from J, with 17 bases between. CDR3 length equals 13 residues. The CDR3 sequence is CASNRDPSTPLHF. The CDR3 DNA is TGTGCCAGTAACAGGGACCCCAGCACACCCCTCCACTTT.

The sample holds a few counts of this clonotype. The CDR3 bases are TGCGCCAGCAGCCAAGAGCGACTAGCGGGAGGAGAGACCCAGTACTTC. Amino acid sequence: CASSQERLAGGETQYF. V usage is TRBV4-3 and J usage is TRBJ2-5; 13 bases are a match to TRBD2. The CDR3 consists of 16 residues. Trimming at V came to 0 bases and at J to 4 bases, leaving 2 bases not matched to a gene. Germline CDR1 is LGHNA and CDR2 is YSLEER.

The J gene is TRBJ2-7, the V gene TRBV24-1; 12 positions match TRBD2. The V gene's germline CDR1 is KGHDR and CDR2 SFDVKD. Trimming took 4 bases from V and 2 from J; bases not matched to a gene: 5. This CDR3 has 16 residues. The CDR3 nucleotides are TGTGCCACCAGTGACGATACTAGCGGGAGGCCCTACGAGCAGTACTTC. This translates into CATSDDTSGRPYEQYF.

With respect to this clonotype: It may be a read error: a sequence one base away is much more abundant. The chain has TRBV27 and TRBJ1-2; no definite D call. The CDR3 runs 14 residues. Per the germline V gene, CDR1 is MNHEY and CDR2 is SMNVEV (reference sequence). Between the trimmed V and J ends, which lost 5 bases and 8 bases, there was a span of 18 bases. DNA for the CDR3: TGTGCCAGCAGTCCTAGGAAAGGGTTGGGGGGCTACACCTTC. The encoded protein is CASSPRKGLGGYTF.

The genes are TRBV28 and TRBJ2-5, with a tentative D call TRBD2 (6 bases). The CDR3 runs to 14 residues. CDR1 is MDHEN and CDR2 is SYDVKM in the germline V gene. Between the trimmed V and J ends, which lost 3 bases and 4 bases, there was a span of 12 bases. This CDR3 is CASSFGGTRETQYF. DNA of the CDR3: TGTGCCAGCAGTTTTGGTGGGACTCGAGAGACCCAGTACTTC. Supplemented by reference TRBV28 and TRBJ2-5, the full variable domain reads DVKVTQSSRYLVKRTGEKVFLECVQDMDHENMFWYRQDPGLGLRLIYFSYDVKMKEKGDIPEGYSVSREKKERFSLILESASTNQTSMYLCASSFGGTRETQYFGPGTRLLVL.

On this clonotype: The junction differs from germline at one of its ends, possibly a read error. The chain employs TRBV18 and TRBJ1-2, with D hard to call. CDR3 length: 12 residues. Germline V gives CDR1 KGHSH, CDR2 LQKENI. The chain's CDR3 is CASSPRQSGYSF. DNA for the CDR3: TGTGCCAGCTCACCCCGTCAATCTGGCTACAGCTTC.

This chain joins TRBV29-1 and TRBJ2-3; 8 nucleotides align to TRBD2. The J segment lost 5 bases and the V segment lost 1 base, leaving 2 bases of the junction unmatched. The CDR3 sequence is 13 residues long. The germline V gene encodes CDR1 SQVTM and CDR2 ANQGSEA. CDR3 residues: CSVEAGGGDTQYF. CDR3 nucleotide sequence: TGCAGCGTTGAAGCGGGAGGGGGAGATACGCAGTATTTT.

The chain employs TRBV6-2 or TRBV6-3 and TRBJ1-1; 7 bases are shared with TRBD1. Germline V gene sequence: CDR1 MNHEY, CDR2 SVGEGT. The length of the CDR3 is 13 residues. J gave up 5 bases and V 5 bases, and 5 bases lay outside the gene matches. The CDR3 here is CASSLDRETEAFF. Here the CDR3 DNA reads TGTGCCAGCAGTCTAGACAGGGAAACTGAAGCTTTCTTT.

J is TRBJ1-2 and V is TRBV4-2, with TRBD1 identical over 7 bases. J lost 2 bases, V lost 9 bases, and 9 bases had no gene match. This CDR3 has 14 residues. Per germline, CDR1 LGHNA and CDR2 YNFKEQ. The CDR3 sequence: CARSAPGQNYGYTF. The CDR3 DNA is TGTGCCAGAAGCGCACCGGGACAGAACTATGGCTACACCTTC.

The rearrangement uses TRBV25-1 and TRBJ2-5; 8 positions agree with TRBD1. The CDR3 covers 15 residues. Germline V gene lookup returns CDR1 MGHDK and CDR2 SYGVNS. The junction had 4 bases not matched to a gene; V was cut back by 3 bases and J by 1 base. The CDR3 region is CASSDGTGPQETQYF. The CDR3 DNA follows: TGTGCCAGCAGTGACGGGACAGGACCCCAAGAGACCCAGTACTTC.

The chain carries TRBV19 and TRBJ1-6; D is unresolved. V lost 10 bases, J lost 7 bases, and 14 bases lay in between. Germline V gene sequence: CDR1 LNHDA, CDR2 SQIVND (reference sequence). The CDR3 has 13 amino acids. The CDR3 DNA sequence: TGTGCCACCAAATCCCCCCGAAATTCACCCCTCCACTTT. Translating gives CATKSPRNSPLHF.

The CDR3 protein is CATSDLQGTGGRETQYF. The CDR3, as DNA: TGTGCCACCAGTGATTTGCAAGGGACAGGGGGCCGTGAGACCCAGTACTTC. The chain couples TRBV24-1 to TRBJ2-5; 12 nucleotides agree with TRBD1. With 0 bases clipped from V and 5 bases from J, the junction kept 6 bases outside the gene matches. The germline V gene has CDR1 KGHDR and CDR2 SFDVKD. The CDR3 is 17 amino acids.

A note on this clonotype: An end of the junction does not agree with germline; a read error may underlie this. V is TRBV7-6 and J is TRBJ2-3, with D perhaps matching TRBD1 (5 bases). The CDR3 loop spans 14 amino acids. Germline CDR1 reads SGHVS; CDR2 reads FNYEAQ. The CDR3 region is CASSSDISTDTQYF. CDR3 DNA sequence: TGTGCTAGCAGTTCGGACATCAGCACAGATACGCAGTATTTT.

The chain combines TRBV25-1 with TRBJ2-7, with 11 bases lining up with TRBD2. V shed 7 bases and J 3 bases; nucleotides not matched to a gene: 8. The CDR3 spans 15 residues. Germline CDR1 and CDR2: MGHDK and SYGVNS. The CDR3 protein is CASKGGTSGSYEQYF. In DNA, the CDR3 is TGTGCCAGCAAAGGGGGTACTAGCGGGAGCTACGAGCAGTACTTC.

This clonotype was seen more than once but under ten times. V usage is TRBV12-3 or TRBV12-4 and J usage is TRBJ2-1; no clear D. V was shortened by 7 bases and J by 5 bases, with 6 bases between the two germline ends. The CDR3 consists of 11 residues. The CDR3 DNA follows: TGTGCCAGCACCCTAAACAATGAGCAGTTCTTC. Protein sequence: CASTLNNEQFF.

In its sample, this clonotype was seen a few times. The chain recombines TRBV28 with TRBJ2-5, with 8 bases fitting TRBD2. Trimming removed 10 bases from V and 5 bases from J; junction bases left unmatched: 12. The CDR3 consists of 14 residues. Per the germline V gene, CDR1 is MDHEN and CDR2 is SYDVKM. CDR3 in DNA: TGTGCCACCCTCCCGGGGGGGATTGGGGAGACCCAGTACTTC. Protein product: CATLPGGIGETQYF.

The V gene is TRBV6-4, the J gene TRBJ2-1; 10 bases are shared with TRBD1. CDR3 size: 17 residues. V was clipped by 1 base and J by 7 bases; unmatched bases: 10. Germline V CDR1 and CDR2: MRHNA, SNTAGT. CDR3 residues: CASSDYPTGGPSNEQFF. CDR3 sequence (DNA): TGTGCCAGCAGTGACTACCCGACAGGGGGCCCTTCAAATGAGCAGTTCTTC.

This clonotype was recorded many times. The rearrangement uses TRBV20-1 and TRBJ1-2; D unresolved. CDR3 length: 11 residues. Trimming shortened V by 3 bases and J by 8 bases, and 10 bases separated the two germline ends. Germline V gives CDR1 DFQATT, CDR2 SNEGSKA (reference sequence). CDR3 DNA: TGCAGTGCTAGCCGCGGGGAGGGCTACACCTTC. Its translation: CSASRGEGYTF.

The chain has TRBV20-1 and TRBJ1-1; 9 positions agree with TRBD1. Trimming took 8 bases from V and 5 from J; bases not matched to a gene: 3. The germline CDR1 and CDR2 sequences are DFQATT and SNEGSKA (reference sequence). This CDR3 spans 11 amino acids. The CDR3 is CSIDRGTEAFF. The CDR3 region has the DNA TGCAGTATTGACAGGGGGACTGAAGCTTTCTTT.

This clonotype has only a few counts. A read error may explain this, as a much larger clone is one base away. V usage is TRBV6-6 and J usage is TRBJ2-1; D gene uncertain. With 2 bases removed from V and 4 bases from J, the gap between germline ends came to 6 bases. The CDR3 totals 13 residues. Germline assignment: CDR1 MNHNY and CDR2 SVGAGI (reference sequence). The chain's CDR3 is CASSYVGYNEQFF. The CDR3 nucleotides read TGTGCCAGCAGTTACGTGGGGTACAATGAGCAGTTCTTC.

This clonotype was seen at least ten times. CDR3 nucleotide sequence: TGTGCCAGCAGTTACCCGCCCCGGACGGCGACAGTGCCGGATCGACCAGATACGCAGTATTTT. It encodes CASSYPPRTATVPDRPDTQYF. V is TRBV6-2 or TRBV6-3 and J is TRBJ2-3; possibly TRBD1 for D (5 bases). Germline CDR1 and CDR2: MNHEY and SVGEGT. V shed 2 bases and J shed 4 bases, with 31 bases lying between them. The CDR3 length is 21 residues.

This clonotype was detected a few times. J is TRBJ2-5 and V is TRBV5-5, with D perhaps matching TRBD1 or TRBD2 (5 bases each). The CDR3 loop spans 15 amino acids. The V end lost 4 bases, the J end lost 4 bases, and 17 bases lay between the germline ends. Germline V lookup: CDR1 SGHKS, CDR2 YYEKEE (reference sequence). CDR3 in amino acids: CASSGSWGNGETQYF. In nucleotides, the CDR3 is TGTGCCAGCAGCGGGAGCTGGGGGAACGGAGAGACCCAGTACTTC.

This chain links TRBV15 with TRBJ2-6; possibly TRBD1 for D (5 bases). The CDR3 consists of 17 residues. V lost 3 bases and J lost 0, with 12 bases in between. In germline, CDR1 is LNHNV, CDR2 YYDKDF (reference sequence). Here the CDR3 reads CATSSDRQNSGANVLTF. The CDR3 DNA is TGTGCCACCAGCAGCGACAGACAAAACTCTGGGGCCAACGTCCTGACTTTC.

This clonotype was picked up a small number of times. The genes are TRBV4-3 and TRBJ1-2, with D uncertain. The germline CDR1 and CDR2 sequences are LGHNA and YSLEER. The V gene lost 0 bases and the J gene lost 4 bases, with 12 bases spanning the gap. This CDR3 spans 15 amino acids. The chain's CDR3 is CASSQDLGRVYGYTF. As DNA, the CDR3 is TGCGCCAGCAGCCAAGATCTAGGCAGAGTCTATGGCTACACCTTC.

Ten or more counts support this clonotype. The chain combines TRBV28 with TRBJ1-2; maybe TRBD1 (5 bases). CDR3 size: 14 residues. Germline V gene lookup returns CDR1 MDHEN and CDR2 SYDVKM. With 10 bases removed from V and 0 bases from J, the gap between germline ends came to 15 bases. The CDR3 reads CATRRGNPNYGYTF. The CDR3 region has the DNA TGTGCCACCAGGCGGGGCAACCCTAACTATGGCTACACCTTC.

Details on this clonotype: Being one base from a much bigger clone, this may be a read error. The V and J genes are TRBV7-2 and TRBJ1-5; D remains ambiguous. The CDR3 loop spans 14 amino acids. Germline loops: CDR1 SGHTA, CDR2 FQGNSA. CDR3 sequence reads: CASRSDPGISPRHF. CDR3 bases: TGTGCCAGCCGCAGTGATCCGGGGATCTCGCCCCGGCATTTT.